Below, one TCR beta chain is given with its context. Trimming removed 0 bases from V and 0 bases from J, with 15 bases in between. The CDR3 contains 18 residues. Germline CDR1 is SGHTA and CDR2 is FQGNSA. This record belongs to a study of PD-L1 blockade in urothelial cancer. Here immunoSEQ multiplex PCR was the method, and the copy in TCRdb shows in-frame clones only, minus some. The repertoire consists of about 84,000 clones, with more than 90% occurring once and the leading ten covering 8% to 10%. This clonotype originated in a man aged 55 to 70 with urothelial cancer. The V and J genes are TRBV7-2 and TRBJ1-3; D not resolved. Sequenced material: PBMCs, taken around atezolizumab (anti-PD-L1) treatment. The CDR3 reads CASSLAGVGPGSGNTIYF. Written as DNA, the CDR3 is TGTGCCAGCAGCTTAGCGGGTGTCGGCCCAGGCTCTGGAAACACCATATATTTT.